Below, 16 T cell receptor beta chains from the same sample are listed, as sequenced in a study of response to subunit inactivated influenza vaccine (dated by TCRdb to the late 2010s). The method was RT-PCR. Sequenced on an Illumina HiSeq 2500. In TCRdb, the public reads were trimmed at Q25 with fastp and aligned with MiXCR, with productive beta chains retained. Every CDR3 protein is listed once, alongside the most common genes and DNA of its rows. In all, the sample holds 710,000 or so distinct CDR3 sequences, and less than 20% of those were seen once. Approximately 10% of the sample lies in the top ten. The sample here was PBMCs from blood, taken roughly 12 days after vaccination. These receptors were taken from a man aged 45-65 years who received an inactivated influenza vaccine. Donor details come from another sample of the same person, matched by shared clones.

This CDR3 is CASSLGLGIRRSSYNEQFF. CDR3 nucleotide sequence: TGTGCCAGCAGCTTAGGGCTAGGGATACGGAGGAGCTCCTACAATGAGCAGTTCTTC. The rearrangement uses TRBV7-2 and TRBJ2-1; possibly TRBD2 for D (5 bases). The germline V and J ends were trimmed by 1 base and 0 bases, with 19 bases remaining between them. Germline assignment: CDR1 SGHTA and CDR2 FQGNSA. This CDR3 spans 19 amino acids.

The chain links TRBV19 to TRBJ2-7, with D hard to call. The CDR3 consists of 13 residues. Germline loops: CDR1 LNHDA, CDR2 SQIVND (reference sequence). The V end lost 8 bases, the J end lost 2 bases, and 13 bases lay between the germline ends. For the CDR3, the DNA is TGTGCCAGTGCCTTCGGCTCTACCTACGAGCAGTACTTC. Its translation is CASAFGSTYEQYF.

The V and J genes are TRBV18 and TRBJ1-2; perhaps TRBD1 as D (6 bases). The germline V gene encodes CDR1 KGHSH and CDR2 LQKENI. The CDR3 is made up of 17 amino acids. The V end was cut by 3 bases, the J end by 4 bases, with 21 bases between. CDR3 sequence: CASSPGAGRMGPYGYTF. Written as DNA, the CDR3 is TGTGCCAGCTCACCGGGGGCCGGACGGATGGGGCCCTATGGCTACACCTTC. The variable domain in full, with the rest retrieved from reference TRBV18 and TRBJ1-2, is NAGVMQNPRHLVRRRGQEARLRCSPMKGHSHVYWYRQLPEEGLKFMVYLQKENIIDESGMPKERFSAEFPKEGPSILRIQQVVRGDSAAYFCASSPGAGRMGPYGYTFGSGTRLTVV.

This chain links TRBV10-3 with TRBJ2-2; D unresolved. Germline CDR1 ENHRY, CDR2 SYGVKD. V was shortened by 10 bases and J by 6 bases, with 12 bases between the two germline ends. The CDR3 is made up of 12 amino acids. DNA for the CDR3: TGTGCCACCCACGACGGGCCCGGGGAGCTGTTTTTT. Its protein product is CATHDGPGELFF.

The gene calls are TRBV6-1 and TRBJ1-6; 8 bases align to TRBD1. CDR3 length: 14 residues. Germline V gives CDR1 MNHNS, CDR2 SASEGT. Trimming cost V 5 bases and J 7 bases; bases outside gene matches: 4. CDR3 nucleotide sequence: TGTGCCAGCAGTCAACGGGACAGGAATTCACCCCTCCACTTT. This sequence encodes CASSQRDRNSPLHF.

This clonotype showed up just a few times. The genes are TRBV10-3 and TRBJ2-2, with 9 bases lining up with TRBD2. CDR3 length: 14 residues. Losses at the gene ends were 10 bases for V and 4 bases for J; bases not matched to a gene: 7. The germline V gene has CDR1 ENHRY and CDR2 SYGVKD. Written as DNA, the CDR3 is TGTGCCACCTCTTTAGCGGGAGTCACCGGGGAGCTGTTTTTT. Protein: CATSLAGVTGELFF.

This clonotype occurred a few times. The chain carries TRBV7-2 and TRBJ1-1; D remains ambiguous. Germline CDR1 reads SGHTA; CDR2 reads FQGNSA. CDR3 size: 13 residues. V lost 5 bases, J lost 9 bases, and 16 bases lay in between. CDR3 DNA sequence: TGTGCCAGCAGCCCGATTACCCTCCCGCAAGCTTTCTTT. It translates to CASSPITLPQAFF. Looking up the rest from reference TRBV7-2 and TRBJ1-1 gives the full variable domain: GAGVSQSPSNKVTEKGKDVELRCDPISGHTALYWYRQSLGQGLEFLIYFQGNSAPDKSGLPSDRFSAERTGGSVSTLTIQRTQQEDSAVYLCASSPITLPQAFFGQGTRLTVV.

There are a few counts of this clonotype. The chain links TRBV21-1 to TRBJ2-7; the D call in the table, TRBD1, was not verified against the DNA. TRBV21-1 is termed a pseudogene. This CDR3 comprises 14 residues. Written as DNA, the CDR3 is TGTGCCAGCAGCTCCCGGCCAGGAGCCTACGAGCAGTACTTC. Its protein product is CASSSRPGAYEQYF.

This clonotype was seen only a few times. The chain links TRBV12-5 to TRBJ2-1; D gene uncertain. The CDR3 contains 13 residues. Trimming removed 1 base from V and 5 bases from J, with 6 bases in between. Germline CDR1 is LGHNT and CDR2 is FRNRAP. The CDR3 here is CASGLDRHNEQFF. CDR3 coding DNA: TGTGCTAGTGGTTTGGACCGGCACAATGAGCAGTTCTTC.

This clonotype was seen repeatedly, ten times or more. V gene TRBV24-1 combines with J gene TRBJ2-3; D call uncertain. CDR1 and CDR2 (germline): KGHDR, SFDVKD. Trimming took 2 bases from V and 2 from J, leaving 7 bases between them. The CDR3 is made up of 14 amino acids. The CDR3 here is CATSDSVFTDTQYF. CDR3 sequence (DNA): TGTGCCACCAGTGATTCGGTATTCACAGATACGCAGTATTTT.

In its sample, this clonotype was seen many times. The rearrangement links TRBV29-1 to TRBJ1-1; weak D call: TRBD1 (5 bases). V dropped 4 bases and J dropped 1 base, with 10 bases sitting between them. The CDR3 runs 13 residues. Germline loops: CDR1 SQVTM, CDR2 ANQGSEA. This CDR3 is CSVGQGANTEAFF. The CDR3 DNA reads TGCAGCGTTGGGCAGGGAGCGAACACTGAAGCTTTCTTT. The variable domain in full, completed from reference TRBV29-1 and TRBJ1-1, reads SAVISQKPSRDICQRGTSLTIQCQVDSQVTMMFWYRQQPGQSLTLIATANQGSEATYESGFVIDKFPISRPNLTFSTLTVSNMSPEDSSIYLCSVGQGANTEAFFGQGTRLTVV.

This clonotype was seen a handful of times. The chain couples TRBV5-5 to TRBJ1-4; the match to TRBD1 covers 8 bases. Germline CDR1 and CDR2: SGHKS and YYEKEE (reference sequence). This CDR3 spans 14 amino acids. Trimming cost V 5 bases and J 4 bases; bases outside gene matches: 4. The CDR3 DNA sequence: TGTGCCAGCAGACCGACAGGGGTTAATGAAAAACTGTTTTTT. It translates to CASRPTGVNEKLFF.

The genes are TRBV6-2 or TRBV6-3 and TRBJ2-5, with D perhaps matching TRBD1 (6 bases). CDR3 length: 13 amino acids. V was clipped by 5 bases and J by 4 bases, with 11 bases between them. CDR1 and CDR2 from the germline V gene are MNHEY and SVGEGT. This chain's CDR3 is CASSTGNRETQYF. The CDR3 DNA reads as TGTGCCAGCAGTACAGGGAATAGAGAGACCCAGTACTTC.

This clonotype was seen a few times. The chain joins TRBV11-1 to TRBJ2-2; the D gene could be TRBD1 or TRBD2 (5 bases each). Germline values: CDR1 SGHAT, CDR2 FQDESV (reference sequence). The CDR3 contains 18 residues. The V end was cut by 4 bases, the J end by 3 bases, with 21 bases between. CDR3 protein: CASSSSIRGARDTGELFF. The CDR3 nucleotides are TGTGCCAGCAGCTCATCAATAAGGGGAGCGAGGGACACCGGGGAGCTGTTTTTT. The whole variable domain, filled in from reference TRBV11-1 and TRBJ2-2, reads EAEVAQSPRYKITEKSQAVAFWCDPISGHATLYWYRQILGQGPELLVQFQDESVVDDSQLPKDRFSAERLKGVDSTLKIQPAELGDSAMYLCASSSSIRGARDTGELFFGEGSRLTVL.

V and J are TRBV7-2 and TRBJ2-3, with a tentative D call TRBD2 (6 bases). V gave up 1 base and J gave up 8 bases, with 13 bases separating them. Germline values: CDR1 SGHTA, CDR2 FQGNSA. The CDR3 runs to 14 residues. The CDR3 nucleotides are TGTGCCAGCAGCTTAGTCGCTAGCGACCGTACGCAGTATTTT. As protein: CASSLVASDRTQYF.

This clonotype was observed a few times. The V and J genes are TRBV12-3 or TRBV12-4 and TRBJ2-1; the match to TRBD2 covers 10 bases. With V trimmed by 1 base and J by 8 bases, 2 bases remained unmatched. This CDR3 contains 14 residues. CDR3 loop: CASSLVAGGHEQFF. The CDR3 nucleotides are TGTGCCAGCAGTTTAGTAGCGGGGGGCCATGAGCAGTTCTTC.